This T cell receptor (beta chain) was profiled in a study of blood T cell repertoires in COVID-19. Across the study: COVID-19 samples collected from the United States, Italy and Spain covered acute and convalescent phases. PBMCs, B-cell-depleted T cells, or T cells provided the cDNA or gDNA that made up the material.

In the original workflow: Amplified reference gene primers provided the basis for estimating nucleated cell counts. Method: immunoSEQ multiplex PCR; TCRdb's copy keeps in-frame clones and lacks some. That table supplies the V and J calls and clone size; D and trimming were determined from the DNA. The profile covers roughly 130,000 clones, with over 75% appearing a single time and 3% to 4% taken by the ten largest. V was clipped by 5 bases and J by 0 bases, with 10 bases between them. This CDR3 is 15 amino acids long. The germline V gene has CDR1 SNHLY and CDR2 FYNNEI. The chain couples TRBV2 to TRBJ1-4; D gene ambiguous. The receptor's source is a woman in her fifties or sixties with acute or convalescent COVID-19. Sequencing was carried out using peripheral blood. This chain's CDR3 is CASSQNPATNEKLFF. Here the CDR3 DNA reads TGTGCCAGCAGTCAGAACCCCGCAACTAATGAAAAACTGTTTTTT.